Shown below are 14 T cell receptor beta chains from a single sample sequenced in a study of shared clonotypes between healthy human individuals. The protocol was immunoSEQ multiplex PCR, while the TCRdb copy is restricted to in-frame clones and leaves out a portion. This sample carries fewer than 850,000 clones, around 90% of them seen once, and the ten largest clones take about 33%. Sample: memory CD8+ T cells from PBMCs. Documented subset: CD45RO+ cells pooled with CCR7-negative TemRA cells. The source is a man between 18 and 35 years old in good health. Some clones in this sample may be carry-over from other donors' samples.

This rearrangement joins TRBV7-9 to TRBJ2-5, with D uncertain. Trimming took off 2 bases at V and 7 bases at J, with 20 bases between the two ends. The CDR3 consists of 16 residues. Germline values: CDR1 SEHNR, CDR2 FQNEAQ (reference sequence). The CDR3 region has the DNA TGTGCCAGCAGCTTATTTTCTTGGGAACCCCCCGGGACCCAGTACTTC. Translating it yields CASSLFSWEPPGTQYF.

The chain uses TRBV14 and TRBJ2-7, with D possibly matching TRBD1 (5 bases). Germline CDR1 reads SGHDN; CDR2 reads FVKESK. The CDR3 runs 18 residues. The V and J ends lost 1 base and 3 bases respectively, with 22 bases between them. CDR3 nucleotide sequence: TGTGCCAGCAGCCAAGGACAGTATATAGTGAATCCTGGCTACGAGCAGTACTTC. Translating it yields CASSQGQYIVNPGYEQYF.

The rearrangement links TRBV28 to TRBJ2-7, with D possibly TRBD1 on 5 matching bases. Trimming removed 1 base at V and 5 bases at J, with 12 bases between. The CDR3 contains 14 residues. Germline loops: CDR1 MDHEN, CDR2 SYDVKM. CDR3 in DNA: TGTGCCAGCAGTTTATACGGATGGGGCAACGAGCAGTACTTC. This gives the protein CASSLYGWGNEQYF.

This sequence joins TRBV2 and TRBJ2-3; D ambiguous. The germline V and J ends were trimmed by 6 bases and 3 bases, with 16 bases remaining between them. Looked up from germline, CDR1 is SNHLY and CDR2 is FYNNEI. The CDR3 totals 15 residues. CDR3 in DNA: TGTGCCAGCAGGGGGATTGGCACCCAAACAGATACGCAGTATTTT. Encoded protein: CASRGIGTQTDTQYF.

The V call is TRBV28, the J call TRBJ2-7, with 9 nucleotides matching TRBD2. Germline-derived CDR1 and CDR2 are MDHEN and SYDVKM. The CDR3 is 17 residues long. V was pared by 3 bases and J by 2 bases, with 11 bases of the junction left unmatched. In DNA form, the CDR3 reads TGTGCCAGCAGTTTTACCCGGCGGACTAGCGAGACCTACGAGCAGTACTTC. Amino acids: CASSFTRRTSETYEQYF. The full variable domain, rest sourced from reference TRBV28 and TRBJ2-7, is DVKVTQSSRYLVKRTGEKVFLECVQDMDHENMFWYRQDPGLGLRLIYFSYDVKMKEKGDIPEGYSVSREKKERFSLILESASTNQTSMYLCASSFTRRTSETYEQYFGPGTRLTVT.

This clone came up many times. This sample includes further DNA sequences coding for the same CDR3. The chain recombines TRBV5-6 with TRBJ1-2; 9 bases line up with TRBD1. Germline lookup yields CDR1 SGHDT and CDR2 YYEEEE. CDR3 size: 13 residues. Trimming took 2 bases from V and 8 from J; bases not matched to a gene: 4. CDR3 sequence reads: CASSFGTGPGYTF. CDR3 nucleotides: TGTGCCAGCAGCTTTGGGACAGGGCCGGGCTACACCTTC.

On this clone: Possible read error: a much larger clone is one base away. This chain joins TRBV7-9 and TRBJ2-2; maybe TRBD1 (5 bases). Trimming left V 5 bases short and J 7 bases short, with 5 bases between. The CDR3 length is 11 residues. Germline CDR1 reads SEHNR; CDR2 reads FQNEAQ (reference sequence). CDR3 sequence reads: CASSDSGELFF. CDR3 bases: TGTGCCAGCAGCGACAGCGGGGAGCTGTTTTTT.

The chain uses TRBV29-1 and TRBJ1-2, with D perhaps TRBD1 (5 bases). CDR3 size: 14 residues. Trimming left V 0 bases short and J 7 bases short, with 15 bases between. Germline V lookup: CDR1 SQVTM, CDR2 ANQGSEA. CDR3 in amino acids: CSVEEGGRLLGYTF. The CDR3 DNA sequence: TGCAGCGTTGAAGAGGGGGGAAGGTTGCTTGGCTACACCTTC.

On this clone: In the same sample, other DNA sequences code for this CDR3. V and J are TRBV9 and TRBJ1-5; D gene ambiguous. Germline V gene data show CDR1 as SGDLS and CDR2 as YYNGEE. The V end was cut by 0 bases, the J end by 7 bases, with 8 bases between. The CDR3 is 13 residues long. CDR3 DNA sequence: TGTGCCAGCAGCGTAGACCCGGGGCAGCCCCAGCATTTT. This sequence encodes CASSVDPGQPQHF.

V is TRBV5-1 and J is TRBJ2-5; 10 bases map to TRBD2. In germline, CDR1 is SGHRS, CDR2 YFSETQ. The CDR3 contains 18 residues. V was clipped by 4 bases and J by 1 base; unmatched bases: 13. CDR3 in DNA: TGCGCCAGCAGCCTACCTAACCGGACTAGCGGAAGCCAAGAGACCCAGTACTTC. Residues: CASSLPNRTSGSQETQYF.

As concerns this clone: In the same sample, other DNA sequences code for this CDR3. The V gene is TRBV10-1, the J gene TRBJ2-7; D is unclear. The germline gives CDR1 WNHNN, CDR2 SYGVQD (reference sequence). This CDR3 region has 11 residues. V lost 3 bases and J 0 bases, leaving 0 bases between the germline ends. The CDR3 DNA reads TGCGCCAGCAGTGACTCCTACGAGCAGTACTTC. This codes for CASSDSYEQYF.

The chain carries TRBV4-1 and TRBJ2-3; tentatively, D is TRBD2 (6 bases). The CDR3 extends over 16 amino acids. Germline-derived CDR1 and CDR2 are MGHRA and YSYEKL. V lost 1 base and J lost 0, with 11 bases in between. This chain's CDR3 is CASSQAHSGSTDTQYF. The CDR3 nucleotides read TGCGCCAGCAGCCAAGCTCATAGCGGAAGCACAGATACGCAGTATTTT.

The chain has TRBV6-5 and TRBJ2-1; D call uncertain. CDR1 MNHEY and CDR2 SVGAGI come from the germline V gene. The CDR3 extends over 11 amino acids. The ends were cut back, 5 bases at V and 9 bases at J, with 8 bases in the middle. The CDR3 region has the DNA TGTGCCAGCAGTGAAAGCCCTGAGCAGTTCTTC. It yields the protein CASSESPEQFF.

J is TRBJ2-3 and V is TRBV5-6; 14 bases match TRBD2. Trimming took 5 bases from V and 3 from J; bases not matched to a gene: 8. The germline V gene has CDR1 SGHDT and CDR2 YYEEEE. This CDR3 has 17 residues. The CDR3 coding sequence is TGTGCCAGCAGAGACATACGGACTAGCGGGAGGACAGATACGCAGTATTTT. This translates into CASRDIRTSGRTDTQYF.